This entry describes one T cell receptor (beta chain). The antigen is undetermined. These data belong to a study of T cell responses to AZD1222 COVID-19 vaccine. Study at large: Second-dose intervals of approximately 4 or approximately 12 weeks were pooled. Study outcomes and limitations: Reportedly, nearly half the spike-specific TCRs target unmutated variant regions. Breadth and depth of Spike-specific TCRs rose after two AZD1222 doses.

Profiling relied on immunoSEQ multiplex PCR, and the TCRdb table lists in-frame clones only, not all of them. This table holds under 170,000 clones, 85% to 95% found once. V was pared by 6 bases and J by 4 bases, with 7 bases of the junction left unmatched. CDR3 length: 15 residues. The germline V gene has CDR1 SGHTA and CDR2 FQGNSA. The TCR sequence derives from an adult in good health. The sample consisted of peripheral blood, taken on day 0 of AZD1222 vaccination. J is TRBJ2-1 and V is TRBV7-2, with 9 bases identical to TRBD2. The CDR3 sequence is CASRRLAGSYNEQFF. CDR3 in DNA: TGTGCCAGCAGGCGCCTAGCGGGGAGTTACAATGAGCAGTTCTTC.